Below are 26 T cell receptor beta chains sequenced from a single sample in a study of blood T cell repertoires in COVID-19. Some clones are missing from TCRdb's copy, which holds only in-frame ones; the method was immunoSEQ multiplex PCR. The table includes approximately 220,000 clones, approximately 86% detected once. What was sequenced was peripheral blood. These receptors were obtained from a man in his 60s with acute or convalescent COVID-19.

This clone was detected only a few times. The chain uses TRBV11-2 and TRBJ1-2, with TRBD1 identical over 7 bases. The ends lost 4 bases at V and 8 bases at J; junction bases unmatched: 13. This CDR3 spans 15 amino acids. Germline V gives CDR1 SGHAT, CDR2 FQNNGV. CDR3 sequence reads: CASSSQLTGEVGYTF. As DNA, the CDR3 is TGTGCCAGCAGCTCCCAGCTCACAGGGGAGGTAGGCTACACCTTC.

The J gene is TRBJ1-1, the V gene TRBV7-2, with TRBD1 matching 7 bases. The CDR3 spans 14 residues. Germline V gene data show CDR1 as SGHTA and CDR2 as FQGNSA. Germline trimming cut 0 bases from V and 5 bases from J; bases unmatched to any gene: 3. CDR3 loop: CASSLARDRTEAFF. The CDR3 DNA reads TGTGCCAGCAGCTTAGCCCGGGACAGAACTGAAGCTTTCTTT. Full variable domain (outside the CDR3, taken from reference TRBV7-2 and TRBJ1-1): GAGVSQSPSNKVTEKGKDVELRCDPISGHTALYWYRQSLGQGLEFLIYFQGNSAPDKSGLPSDRFSAERTGGSVSTLTIQRTQQEDSAVYLCASSLARDRTEAFFGQGTRLTVV.

The genes are TRBV13 and TRBJ2-7; the match to TRBD2 covers 8 bases. Germline CDR1 and CDR2: PRHDT and FYEKMQ (reference sequence). The CDR3 contains 16 residues. V lost 0 bases and J lost 2; bases outside the gene matches: 6. As DNA, the CDR3 is TGTGCCAGCAGCTTAGGCTTTAGCGGGGCGCCCTACGAGCAGTACTTC. Its protein product is CASSLGFSGAPYEQYF.

V gene TRBV7-7 combines with J gene TRBJ2-5, with 11 positions matching TRBD2. Germline V gene data show CDR1 as SSHAT and CDR2 as FNYEAQ (reference sequence). CDR3 size: 16 residues. Unmatched junction bases numbered 4, after V lost 4 bases and J lost 0 bases. DNA for the CDR3: TGTGCCAGCAGCTCGAATAGCGGGGGGGACCAAGAGACCCAGTACTTC. Amino acids: CASSSNSGGDQETQYF.

The V and J genes are TRBV5-4 and TRBJ2-5, with TRBD2 matching 7 bases. Losses at the gene ends were 0 bases for V and 4 bases for J; bases not matched to a gene: 3. Looked up from germline, CDR1 is SGHNT and CDR2 is YYREEE (reference sequence). CDR3 length: 14 amino acids. The chain's CDR3 is CASSLGGRGETQYF. The DNA of the CDR3 is TGTGCCAGCAGCTTGGGGGGGAGGGGAGAGACCCAGTACTTC.

The J gene is TRBJ2-2, the V gene TRBV5-4; D not certain. Deletions cut 2 bases from V and 4 bases from J, with 12 bases between. This CDR3 comprises 15 residues. CDR1 and CDR2 (germline): SGHNT, YYREEE (reference sequence). The CDR3 spells CASSLGGKLTGELFF. CDR3 in DNA: TGTGCCAGCAGCTTAGGCGGCAAGCTCACCGGGGAGCTGTTTTTT.

V usage is TRBV7-2 and J usage is TRBJ2-5, with 14 bases lining up with TRBD2. The germline gives CDR1 SGHTA, CDR2 FQGNSA. V trimming: 5 bases; J trimming: 7 bases; junction bases outside the gene matches: 9. This CDR3 spans 16 amino acids. For the CDR3, the DNA is TGTGCCAGCAGCCCGGGACTAGCGGGGGCCCGGGGGACCCAGTACTTC. Translated: CASSPGLAGARGTQYF.

The chain combines TRBV29-1 with TRBJ1-1, with D possibly being TRBD1 (6 bases). Trimming removed 6 bases at V and 3 bases at J, with 14 bases between. CDR1 and CDR2 (germline): SQVTM, ANQGSEA. CDR3 size: 13 residues. The CDR3 spells CSVVTGGDTEAFF. In DNA form, the CDR3 reads TGCAGCGTCGTGACAGGTGGGGACACTGAAGCTTTCTTT.

The chain employs TRBV5-1 and TRBJ2-3, with 7 bases aligning to TRBD1. This CDR3 comprises 15 residues. The trim removed 4 bases at V and 0 bases at J, leaving 5 bases unmatched. Germline CDR1 and CDR2: SGHRS and YFSETQ. CDR3 sequence reads: CASSPPGQSTDTQYF. CDR3 in DNA: TGCGCCAGCAGCCCCCCGGGACAGAGCACAGATACGCAGTATTTT.

This clone was recorded once. CDR3 sequence reads: CASSLEDRANTGELFF. CDR3 in DNA: TGTGCCAGCAGCCTAGAGGACAGGGCGAACACCGGGGAGCTGTTTTTT. V is TRBV5-4 and J is TRBJ2-2; TRBD1 matches at 8 bases. CDR1 and CDR2 from the germline V gene are SGHNT and YYREEE (reference sequence). CDR3 length: 16 residues. J gave up 0 bases and V 4 bases, and 5 bases lay outside the gene matches.

The rearrangement links TRBV15 to TRBJ2-1, with a tentative D call TRBD2 (6 bases). Germline CDR1 is LNHNV and CDR2 is YYDKDF (reference sequence). Trimming stripped 5 bases from V and 5 bases from J, with 16 bases between. The CDR3 length is 15 residues. This chain's CDR3 is CATSLYGGTNNEQFF. CDR3 in DNA: TGTGCCACCAGCCTATATGGAGGGACGAACAATGAGCAGTTCTTC.

The rearrangement joins TRBV6-5 to TRBJ2-1; D possibly corresponds to TRBD1 (6 bases). This CDR3 spans 14 amino acids. The V gene's germline CDR1 is MNHEY and CDR2 SVGAGI. V dropped 7 bases and J dropped 6 bases, with 16 bases sitting between them. CDR3 sequence (DNA): TGTGCCAGCAACCCCCCCGTCAGGGGCAATGAGCAGTTCTTC. Translating it yields CASNPPVRGNEQFF.

The CDR3 sequence: CASSQSGGAYNEQFF. The DNA of the CDR3 is TGTGCCAGCAGCCAAAGCGGGGGGGCCTACAATGAGCAGTTCTTC. This rearrangement joins TRBV6-5 to TRBJ2-1; 10 bases map to TRBD2. Germline values: CDR1 MNHEY, CDR2 SVGAGI. V dropped 6 bases and J dropped 2; count of bases not matched to a gene: 4. The CDR3 contains 15 residues.

This chain connects TRBV11-3 to TRBJ2-3, with 8 bases aligning to TRBD1. The CDR3 consists of 19 residues. V shed 4 bases and J 1 base; nucleotides not matched to a gene: 16. CDR1 is SGHNT, CDR2 YENEEA, per germline. CDR3 region: CASSSLVGADRVGTDTQYF. The DNA for the CDR3 is TGTGCCAGCAGCTCACTAGTGGGGGCGGACAGGGTGGGCACAGATACGCAGTATTTT.

The chain combines TRBV28 with TRBJ2-2, with 8 bases matching TRBD2. The CDR3 runs to 14 residues. V shed 6 bases, J shed 1 base, and the junction held 1 base outside the gene matches. Germline V lookup: CDR1 MDHEN, CDR2 SYDVKM. Here the CDR3 reads CASRRGGNTGELFF. The DNA for the CDR3 is TGTGCCAGCAGACGGGGGGGGAACACCGGGGAGCTGTTTTTT.

The V gene is TRBV9, the J gene TRBJ1-1; 9 nucleotides align to TRBD1. Losses at the gene ends were 4 bases for V and 0 bases for J; bases not matched to a gene: 4. CDR1 SGDLS and CDR2 YYNGEE come from the germline V gene. The CDR3 has 15 amino acids. The CDR3 region is CASSPGTGMNTEAFF. DNA for the CDR3: TGTGCCAGCAGCCCTGGGACAGGGATGAACACTGAAGCTTTCTTT.

The chain uses TRBV21-1 and TRBJ1-5; the table's D call, TRBD1, was not checked against the DNA. TRBV21-1 is an annotated pseudogene. The CDR3 length is 22 residues. The CDR3, as DNA: TGTGCCAGCAGCAAATCGGGCAGTCAGGGGGCGTCTTTTTTTATAAGCAATCAGCCCCAGCATTTT. It yields the protein CASSKSGSQGASFFISNQPQHF.

The J gene is TRBJ2-3, the V gene TRBV28, with TRBD2 identical over 13 bases. The length of the CDR3 is 18 residues. V was clipped by 2 bases and J by 1 base; unmatched bases: 6. CDR1 is MDHEN and CDR2 is SYDVKM in the germline V gene. DNA for the CDR3: TGTGCCAGCAGTTTAAGACTAGCGGGGGGCGTTGGCACAGATACGCAGTATTTT. Protein sequence: CASSLRLAGGVGTDTQYF.

The rearrangement joins TRBV18 to TRBJ2-3; D may be TRBD1 (6 bases). The CDR3 totals 16 residues. The V end lost 0 bases, the J end lost 1 base, and 11 bases lay between the germline ends. Germline V gene lookup returns CDR1 KGHSH and CDR2 LQKENI. DNA for the CDR3: TGTGCCAGCTCACCACCCACAGGGAAGGGCACAGATACGCAGTATTTT. This gives the protein CASSPPTGKGTDTQYF.

The gene calls are TRBV28 and TRBJ2-7; 14 positions agree with TRBD2. This CDR3 has 17 amino acids. Trimming cost V 4 bases and J 0 bases; bases outside gene matches: 5. The germline V gene encodes CDR1 MDHEN and CDR2 SYDVKM. CDR3 in amino acids: CASSSSGTSGGSYEQYF. Here the CDR3 DNA reads TGTGCCAGCAGTTCTTCCGGGACTAGCGGGGGCTCCTACGAGCAGTACTTC. Based on the CDR3 plus reference TRBV28 and TRBJ2-7, the full variable domain is DVKVTQSSRYLVKRTGEKVFLECVQDMDHENMFWYRQDPGLGLRLIYFSYDVKMKEKGDIPEGYSVSREKKERFSLILESASTNQTSMYLCASSSSGTSGGSYEQYFGPGTRLTVT.

The chain employs TRBV9 and TRBJ1-1, with D perhaps matching TRBD1 (6 bases). V was clipped by 0 bases and J by 7 bases, with 16 bases between them. Germline CDR1 reads SGDLS; CDR2 reads YYNGEE. There are 15 residues in the CDR3. CDR3 sequence (DNA): TGTGCCAGCAGCGTAGGAGGGGACATTCGGGGTGAAGCTTTCTTT. It specifies CASSVGGDIRGEAFF.

The chain recombines TRBV19 with TRBJ2-7, with TRBD1 matching 9 bases. The germline V gene has CDR1 LNHDA and CDR2 SQIVND (reference sequence). The V and J ends lost 8 bases and 1 base, in that order; junction bases with no gene match: 9. The CDR3 spans 15 residues. CDR3 sequence reads: CASGNPGTGSYEQYF. The CDR3 DNA reads TGTGCCAGTGGTAATCCCGGGACAGGGTCCTACGAGCAGTACTTC.

This sequence joins TRBV5-8 and TRBJ1-6; tentative D call: TRBD1 (5 bases). Trimming removed 4 bases at V and 10 bases at J, with 15 bases between. Germline V gene data show CDR1 as SGHTS and CDR2 as YDEGEE. The CDR3 runs 14 residues. The CDR3 region is CASSPRASGSPLHF. The CDR3 coding sequence is TGTGCCAGCAGCCCCCGGGCCTCAGGGTCACCCCTCCACTTT.

The chain uses TRBV18 and TRBJ1-5, with TRBD1 matching 10 bases. Per the germline V gene, CDR1 is KGHSH and CDR2 is LQKENI. The CDR3 is 16 residues long. V was pared by 3 bases and J by 7 bases, with 9 bases of the junction left unmatched. This CDR3 reads CASSPANRDRGQPQHF. Here the CDR3 DNA reads TGTGCCAGCTCACCCGCAAATAGGGACAGGGGCCAGCCCCAGCATTTT.

The rearrangement links TRBV28 to TRBJ1-2; D remains unclear. Germline CDR1 MDHEN, CDR2 SYDVKM. This CDR3 has 12 amino acids. The V and J ends lost 3 bases and 5 bases respectively, with 7 bases between them. CDR3 sequence: CASSFELYGYTF. For the CDR3, the DNA is TGTGCCAGCAGTTTCGAGCTTTATGGCTACACCTTC.

This clone has only a few counts. The V and J genes are TRBV19 and TRBJ1-1; D perhaps matches TRBD1 (5 bases). V was cut by 3 bases and J by 1 base, with 6 bases left in between. The germline gives CDR1 LNHDA, CDR2 SQIVND (reference sequence). The CDR3 runs 13 residues. CDR3 DNA: TGTGCCAGTAGTATCGGGGGGAACACTGAAGCTTTCTTT. Amino acids: CASSIGGNTEAFF. The variable domain in full, completed from reference TRBV19 and TRBJ1-1, reads DGGITQSPKYLFRKEGQNVTLSCEQNLNHDAMYWYRQDPGQGLRLIYYSQIVNDFQKGDIAEGYSVSREKKESFPLTVTSAQKNPTAFYLCASSIGGNTEAFFGQGTRLTVV.